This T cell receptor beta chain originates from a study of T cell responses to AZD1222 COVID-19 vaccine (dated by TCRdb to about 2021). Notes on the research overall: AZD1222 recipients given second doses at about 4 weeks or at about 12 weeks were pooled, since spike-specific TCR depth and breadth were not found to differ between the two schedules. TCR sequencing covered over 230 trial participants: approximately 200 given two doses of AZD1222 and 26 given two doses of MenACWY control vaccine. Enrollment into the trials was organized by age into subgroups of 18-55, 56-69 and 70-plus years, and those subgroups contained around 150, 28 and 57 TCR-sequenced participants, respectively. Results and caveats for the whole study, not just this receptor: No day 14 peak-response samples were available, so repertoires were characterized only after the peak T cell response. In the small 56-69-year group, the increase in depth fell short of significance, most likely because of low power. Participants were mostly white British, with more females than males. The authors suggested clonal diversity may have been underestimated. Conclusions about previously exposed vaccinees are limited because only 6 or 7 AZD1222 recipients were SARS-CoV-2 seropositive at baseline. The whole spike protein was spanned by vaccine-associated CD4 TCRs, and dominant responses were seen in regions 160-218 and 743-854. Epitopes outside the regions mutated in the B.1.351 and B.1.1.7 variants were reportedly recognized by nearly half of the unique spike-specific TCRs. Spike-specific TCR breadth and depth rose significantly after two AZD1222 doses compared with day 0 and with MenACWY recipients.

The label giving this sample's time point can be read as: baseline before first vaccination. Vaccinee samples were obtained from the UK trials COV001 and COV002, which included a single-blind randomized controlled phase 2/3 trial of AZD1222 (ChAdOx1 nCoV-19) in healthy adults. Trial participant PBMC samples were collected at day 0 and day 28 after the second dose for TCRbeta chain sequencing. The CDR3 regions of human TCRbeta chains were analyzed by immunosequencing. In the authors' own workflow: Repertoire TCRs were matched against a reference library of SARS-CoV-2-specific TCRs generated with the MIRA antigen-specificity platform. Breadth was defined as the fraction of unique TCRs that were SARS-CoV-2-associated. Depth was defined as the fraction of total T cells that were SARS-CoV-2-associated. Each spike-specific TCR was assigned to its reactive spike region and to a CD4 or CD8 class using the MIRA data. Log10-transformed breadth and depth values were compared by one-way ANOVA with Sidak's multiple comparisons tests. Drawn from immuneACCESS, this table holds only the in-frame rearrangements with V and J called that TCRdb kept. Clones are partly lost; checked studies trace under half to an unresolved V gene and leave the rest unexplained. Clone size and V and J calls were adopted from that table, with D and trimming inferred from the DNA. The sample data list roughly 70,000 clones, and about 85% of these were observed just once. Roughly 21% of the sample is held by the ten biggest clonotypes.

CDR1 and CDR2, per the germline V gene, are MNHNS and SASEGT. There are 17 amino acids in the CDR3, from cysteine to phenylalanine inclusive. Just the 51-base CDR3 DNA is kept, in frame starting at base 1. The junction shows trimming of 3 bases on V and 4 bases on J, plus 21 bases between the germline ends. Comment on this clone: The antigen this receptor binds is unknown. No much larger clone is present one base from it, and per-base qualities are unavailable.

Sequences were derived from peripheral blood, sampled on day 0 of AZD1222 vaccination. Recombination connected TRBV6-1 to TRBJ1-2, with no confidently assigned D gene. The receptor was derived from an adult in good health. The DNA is TGTGCCAGCAGTGACGATCGTCGACTAGGACTTTCCTATGGCTACACCTTC. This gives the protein CASSDDRRLGLSYGYTF.